Listed here are 15 T cell receptor beta chains from one sample, sequenced in a study of cytomegalovirus exposure and HLA in healthy donors. Generated by immunoSEQ multiplex PCR, the TCRdb table keeps only in-frame clones and is missing some. Among 160,000 or so clones listed, 87% were seen once. The sequencing input was PBMCs. Receptor source: a woman aged 25 to 39 in good health and CMV-seronegative.

V usage is TRBV6-1 and J usage is TRBJ2-3, with 10 bases aligning to TRBD1. V lost 5 bases to trimming and J lost 1 base; unmatched junction nucleotides: 3. This CDR3 is 15 amino acids long. From germline, CDR1 is MNHNS and CDR2 SASEGT. The CDR3 nucleotides are TGTGCCAGCAGTCGGGACAGGGGTGGCACAGATACGCAGTATTTT. Its translation is CASSRDRGGTDTQYF.

The gene calls are TRBV6-5 and TRBJ2-3; TRBD1 matches 10 bases. Per germline, CDR1 MNHEY and CDR2 SVGAGI. The CDR3 runs to 16 residues. V dropped 0 bases and J dropped 4; count of bases not matched to a gene: 4. In DNA, the CDR3 is TGTGCCAGCAGTTACTCGTCGACAGGGGGCTCAGATACGCAGTATTTT. Translation: CASSYSSTGGSDTQYF.

The chain employs TRBV6-5 and TRBJ1-2; the D gene is possibly TRBD1 (6 bases). CDR3 length: 11 residues. Germline CDR1 MNHEY, CDR2 SVGAGI. V lost 8 bases and J lost 10, with 14 bases in between. In DNA form, the CDR3 reads TGTGCCAGCGGCACAGGGTTAGACTACACCTTC. This translates into CASGTGLDYTF.

This clone showed up just a few times. The CDR3 is CSVGGTGLDEQYF. In DNA, the CDR3 is TGCAGCGTTGGCGGGACAGGGCTGGACGAGCAGTACTTC. The V gene is TRBV29-1, the J gene TRBJ2-7; 9 nucleotides match TRBD1. J gave up 5 bases and V 4 bases, and 6 bases lay outside the gene matches. Looked up from germline, CDR1 is SQVTM and CDR2 is ANQGSEA. The CDR3 length is 13 residues.

The gene calls are TRBV7-9 and TRBJ1-1; no firm D call. Per germline, CDR1 SEHNR and CDR2 FQNEAQ (reference sequence). This CDR3 is built from 15 residues. V was shortened by 5 bases and J by 4 bases, with 17 bases between the two germline ends. This CDR3 reads CASSPYLGVVTEAFF. The CDR3 nucleotides read TGTGCCAGCAGCCCTTATCTCGGGGTCGTCACTGAAGCTTTCTTT.

This chain uses TRBV27 with TRBJ2-7; 10 bases line up with TRBD1. Trimming cost V 3 bases and J 3 bases; bases outside gene matches: 2. CDR1 is MNHEY and CDR2 is SMNVEV in the germline V gene (reference sequence). This CDR3 region has 14 residues. The CDR3 is CASSFRTGGYEQYF. In DNA form, the CDR3 reads TGTGCCAGCAGTTTCCGGACAGGGGGCTACGAGCAGTACTTC.

This sequence joins TRBV5-1 and TRBJ1-1; D is undetermined. The CDR3 sequence is 12 residues long. Germline values: CDR1 SGHRS, CDR2 YFSETQ. Between the trimmed V and J ends, which lost 2 bases and 4 bases, there was a span of 6 bases. The CDR3 spells CASSLLPTEAFF. In DNA form, the CDR3 reads TGCGCCAGCAGCTTACTGCCCACTGAAGCTTTCTTT.

This clone showed up just once. The chain recombines TRBV5-6 with TRBJ2-2, with a possible D match to TRBD2 (6 bases). In germline, CDR1 is SGHDT, CDR2 YYEEEE. The germline V and J ends were trimmed by 4 bases and 4 bases, with 17 bases remaining between them. The CDR3 has 16 amino acids. CDR3 loop: CASSGVGGVVTGELFF. The CDR3 coding sequence is TGTGCCAGCAGCGGTGTGGGCGGGGTCGTCACCGGGGAGCTGTTTTTT. Full variable domain (rest looked up from reference TRBV5-6 and TRBJ2-2): DAGVTQSPTHLIKTRGQQVTLRCSPKSGHDTVSWYQQALGQGPQFIFQYYEEEERQRGNFPDRFSGHQFPNYSSELNVNALLLGDSALYLCASSGVGGVVTGELFFGEGSRLTVL.

The rearrangement links TRBV29-1 to TRBJ1-2; weak D call: TRBD1 (5 bases). This CDR3 has 14 residues. Germline loops: CDR1 SQVTM, CDR2 ANQGSEA. The V end was cut by 6 bases, the J end by 8 bases, with 22 bases between. CDR3: CSVVPLQGLNGYTF. The CDR3 DNA follows: TGCAGCGTCGTCCCACTCCAGGGTCTTAACGGCTACACCTTC.

This chain joins TRBV29-1 and TRBJ2-7; D is unresolved. The CDR3 covers 13 residues. The ends were cut back, 1 base at V and 1 base at J, with 8 bases in the middle. CDR1 and CDR2 (germline): SQVTM, ANQGSEA. The DNA for the CDR3 is TGCAGCGTTGAAGCAGAGAGGTCCTACGAGCAGTACTTC. It codes for CSVEAERSYEQYF.

As regards this clone: Relative to the germline gene, one junction end is altered; a read error may explain this. The chain has TRBV7-7 and TRBJ2-1, with D possibly being TRBD2 (5 bases). CDR3 length equals 15 residues. Per germline, CDR1 SSHAT and CDR2 FNYEAQ (reference sequence). The CDR3 loop is CASSLRQGAENEQFF. In DNA form, the CDR3 reads TGTGCTAGCAGCTTAAGACAAGGAGCGGAGAATGAGCAGTTCTTC. Full variable domain (missing parts from reference TRBV7-7 and TRBJ2-1): GAGVSQSPRYKVTKRGQDVTLRCDPISSHATLYWYQQALGQGPEFLTYFNYEAQPDKSGLPSDRFSAERPEGSISTLTIQRTEQRDSAMYRCASSLRQGAENEQFFGPGTRLTVL.

The chain joins TRBV4-1 to TRBJ1-5; D is unresolved. The CDR3 runs 20 residues. V shed 0 bases and J shed 0 bases, with 21 bases lying between them. Germline loops: CDR1 MGHRA, CDR2 YSYEKL. The CDR3 DNA follows: TGCGCCAGCAGCCAAGAAATGGTGGCCCGATCAGTTTATAGCAATCAGCCCCAGCATTTT. The encoded protein is CASSQEMVARSVYSNQPQHF.

This clone was seen only once. The CDR3: CASTPSTSSETQYF. CDR3 sequence (DNA): TGTGCCAGCACCCCATCGACTAGTAGCGAGACCCAGTACTTC. This sequence joins TRBV9 and TRBJ2-5; the D gene is possibly TRBD2 (6 bases). Per the germline V gene, CDR1 is SGDLS and CDR2 is YYNGEE. Trimming removed 6 bases at V and 5 bases at J, with 17 bases between. This CDR3 is built from 14 residues.

V and J are TRBV30 and TRBJ2-3; 9 bases match TRBD1. The CDR3 is 15 amino acids. Germline values: CDR1 GTSNPN, CDR2 SVGIG (reference sequence). The V gene end was trimmed by 3 bases and the J gene end by 8 bases; junction bases not matched to a gene: 12. The CDR3 here is CAWREGTGLVPTQYF. CDR3 DNA: TGTGCCTGGAGGGAGGGGACAGGGTTGGTGCCTACGCAGTATTTT. The whole variable domain, filled in from reference TRBV30 and TRBJ2-3, reads SQTIHQWPATLVQPVGSPLSLECTVEGTSNPNLYWYRQAAGRGLQLLFYSVGIGQISSEVPQNLSASRPQDRQFILSSKKLLLSDSGFYLCAWREGTGLVPTQYFGPGTRLTVL.

The V call is TRBV5-1, the J call TRBJ2-3; 7 bases are shared with TRBD2. The CDR3 spans 16 residues. Germline loops: CDR1 SGHRS, CDR2 YFSETQ. V lost 4 bases and J lost 9; bases outside the gene matches: 17. The CDR3, as DNA: TGCGCCAGCAGCCCACGGGAGGCCAGCGGTTTGGAGACGCAGTATTTT. Translating it yields CASSPREASGLETQYF.